Listed here are 23 T cell receptor beta chains from one sample, sequenced in a study of blood T cell repertoires in COVID-19. This table comes from immunoSEQ multiplex PCR, and its TCRdb copy is limited to in-frame clones, with some not included. The table has 410,000 or so clones, 80% to 90% seen once. The specimen was peripheral blood. The receptors derive from a woman aged 25 to 39 with active or convalescent COVID-19.

This sequence joins TRBV5-1 and TRBJ1-1, with no clear D. Deletions cut 4 bases from V and 3 bases from J, with 16 bases between. CDR3 length: 15 amino acids. Per the germline V gene, CDR1 is SGHRS and CDR2 is YFSETQ. CDR3 region: CASSLQRAGHTEAFF. The DNA of the CDR3 is TGCGCCAGCAGCCTTCAGCGGGCAGGCCACACTGAAGCTTTCTTT.

This chain links TRBV7-8 with TRBJ2-1, with 11 bases fitting TRBD2. Per germline, CDR1 SGHVS and CDR2 FQNEAQ. The V and J ends lost 0 bases and 0 bases, in that order; junction bases with no gene match: 1. The CDR3 has 17 amino acids. CDR3 in amino acids: CASSLALAGGSYNEQFF. DNA of the CDR3: TGTGCCAGCAGCTTAGCCCTAGCGGGGGGCTCCTACAATGAGCAGTTCTTC.

This clone appeared once. The chain combines TRBV9 with TRBJ1-2; TRBD1 matches at 8 bases. V shed 3 bases and J 8 bases; nucleotides not matched to a gene: 6. The V gene's germline CDR1 is SGDLS and CDR2 YYNGEE. This CDR3 is 13 amino acids long. The CDR3, as DNA: TGTGCCAGCAGCGCTGGACAGGGACGGGGCTACACCTTC. Translation: CASSAGQGRGYTF.

V and J are TRBV15 and TRBJ2-1, with 10 bases fitting TRBD2. The length of the CDR3 is 16 residues. Germline V CDR1 and CDR2: LNHNV, YYDKDF (reference sequence). The V gene end was trimmed by 0 bases and the J gene end by 3 bases; junction bases not matched to a gene: 2. Here the CDR3 reads CATSREAGGFYNEQFF. The CDR3 DNA is TGTGCCACCAGCAGAGAAGCGGGAGGGTTCTACAATGAGCAGTTCTTC.

The sample holds a few counts of this clone. The V call is TRBV18, the J call TRBJ1-1; D call uncertain. The length of the CDR3 is 13 residues. Trimming removed 4 bases from V and 1 base from J, with 7 bases in between. CDR1 and CDR2 from the germline V gene are KGHSH and LQKENI. CDR3 residues: CASSRSRNTEAFF. DNA of the CDR3: TGTGCCAGCTCACGTTCCAGGAACACTGAAGCTTTCTTT.

The chain joins TRBV15 to TRBJ2-3, with 10 bases matching TRBD1. V was clipped by 5 bases and J by 3 bases; unmatched bases: 5. From germline, CDR1 is LNHNV and CDR2 YYDKDF (reference sequence). The CDR3 totals 15 residues. This CDR3 reads CATSAEDRGTDTQYF. The CDR3 DNA follows: TGTGCCACCAGCGCTGAGGACAGGGGGACAGATACGCAGTATTTT. The full variable domain, with the rest looked up from reference TRBV15 and TRBJ2-3, is DAMVIQNPRYQVTQFGKPVTLSCSQTLNHNVMYWYQQKSSQAPKLLFHYYDKDFNNEADTPDNFQSRRPNTSFCFLDIRSPGLGDTAMYLCATSAEDRGTDTQYFGPGTRLTVL.

This clone appeared a single time. V is TRBV11-3 and J is TRBJ1-5; D unresolved. The germline CDR1 and CDR2 sequences are SGHNT and YENEEA. Trimming cost V 4 bases and J 7 bases, with 14 bases left between them. The CDR3 has 14 amino acids. The CDR3 loop is CASSSGRGYQPQHF. The CDR3 DNA follows: TGTGCCAGCAGCTCCGGAAGAGGGTACCAGCCCCAGCATTTT.

Here the CDR3 reads CASGGLAGGGDTQYF. CDR3 nucleotide sequence: TGTGCCAGCGGCGGACTAGCGGGAGGAGGAGATACGCAGTATTTT. The chain combines TRBV3-1 (or the pseudogene TRBV3-2) with TRBJ2-3, with 14 positions matching TRBD2. Germline V CDR1 and CDR2: LGHDT, YNNKEL (reference sequence). Unmatched junction bases numbered 6, after V lost 8 bases and J lost 5 bases. This CDR3 has 15 residues.

The V call is TRBV6-5, the J call TRBJ1-2; D possibly corresponds to TRBD1 (5 bases). V lost 6 bases to trimming and J lost 5 bases, with 10 bases between them. This CDR3 contains 12 residues. CDR1 is MNHEY and CDR2 is SVGAGI in the germline V gene. The CDR3 loop is CASRSTAYGYTF. The CDR3 coding sequence is TGTGCCAGCAGGTCGACAGCATATGGCTACACCTTC.

This chain links TRBV4-1 with TRBJ2-3; perhaps TRBD2 as D (6 bases). CDR1 is MGHRA and CDR2 is YSYEKL in the germline V gene. Between the trimmed V and J ends, which lost 3 bases and 5 bases, there was a span of 12 bases. The CDR3 has 14 residues. In DNA, the CDR3 is TGCGCCAGCAGCCACCCCTTTAGCGGAGATACGCAGTATTTT. This sequence encodes CASSHPFSGDTQYF.

This sequence joins TRBV13 and TRBJ2-2, with 7 bases aligning to TRBD1. Germline assignment: CDR1 PRHDT and CDR2 FYEKMQ (reference sequence). V shed 4 bases, J shed 7 bases, and the junction held 9 bases outside the gene matches. This CDR3 comprises 15 residues. The CDR3 DNA reads as TGTGCCAGCAGCTCCGGGACAGTCACGAGCGGGGAGCTGTTTTTT. Translated: CASSSGTVTSGELFF.

As DNA, the CDR3 is TGTGCCAGCTGGGCGGGAGGGCCCCGGAATGAGCAGTTCTTC. Translation: CASWAGGPRNEQFF. This chain links TRBV6-5 with TRBJ2-1; 9 positions agree with TRBD2. The CDR3 loop spans 14 amino acids. V was clipped by 8 bases and J by 7 bases; unmatched bases: 9. Germline-derived CDR1 and CDR2 are MNHEY and SVGAGI.

V usage is TRBV5-1 and J usage is TRBJ1-1, with TRBD1 identical over 9 bases. V was pared by 0 bases and J by 6 bases, with 6 bases of the junction left unmatched. From germline, CDR1 is SGHRS and CDR2 YFSETQ. There are 15 residues in the CDR3. This chain's CDR3 is CASSLEGTGIAEAFF. The CDR3 DNA follows: TGCGCCAGCAGCTTGGAAGGGACAGGGATCGCTGAAGCTTTCTTT.

V is TRBV5-4 and J is TRBJ1-1, with a weak D call TRBD1 (5 bases). Germline CDR1 is SGHNT and CDR2 is YYREEE (reference sequence). Trimming stripped 5 bases from V and 5 bases from J, with 22 bases between. The CDR3 extends over 16 amino acids. The DNA for the CDR3 is TGTGCCAGCAGTCCGGTACCACAGGTCTCAAGGACTGAAGCTTTCTTT. It specifies CASSPVPQVSRTEAFF.

On this clone: The germline gene is not matched at one end of the junction; a read error may be the cause. The rearrangement uses TRBV2 and TRBJ2-7, with D possibly matching TRBD2 (6 bases). There are 9 residues in the CDR3. Germline assignment: CDR1 SNHLY and CDR2 FYNNEI. The CDR3 here is CPRGDEQYF. CDR3 in DNA: TGCCCCCGCGGGGACGAGCAGTACTTC.

CDR3 nucleotides: TGCGCCAGCAGTCTGCCCGGGGATAATTCACCCCTCCACTTT. It is translated as CASSLPGDNSPLHF. The chain uses TRBV5-1 and TRBJ1-6, with no clear D. V lost 5 bases and J lost 5, with 11 bases in between. CDR1 SGHRS and CDR2 YFSETQ come from the germline V gene. This CDR3 region has 14 residues.

The chain uses TRBV6-5 and TRBJ1-2, with TRBD1 matching over 9 bases. From germline, CDR1 is MNHEY and CDR2 SVGAGI. The CDR3 spans 15 residues. J lost 7 bases, V lost 5 bases, and 11 bases had no gene match. The CDR3 region is CASSKHITGGIGYTF. The CDR3 DNA is TGTGCCAGCAGTAAACATATAACAGGGGGCATTGGCTACACCTTC.

In this sample, this clone turned up a few times. The rearrangement uses TRBV5-1 and TRBJ1-1; D is uncertain. V gave up 5 bases and J gave up 5 bases, with 16 bases separating them. This CDR3 is 14 amino acids long. The germline V gene encodes CDR1 SGHRS and CDR2 YFSETQ. This chain's CDR3 is CASRGMTRETEAFF. The DNA for the CDR3 is TGCGCCAGCAGGGGGATGACCCGGGAGACTGAAGCTTTCTTT. The full variable domain, completed using reference TRBV5-1 and TRBJ1-1, is KAGVTQTPRYLIKTRGQQVTLSCSPISGHRSVSWYQQTPGQGLQFLFEYFSETQRNKGNFPGRFSGRQFSNSRSEMNVSTLELGDSALYLCASRGMTRETEAFFGQGTRLTVV.

This clone showed up just once. The chain recombines TRBV6-5 with TRBJ2-7; the D gene is possibly TRBD1 (5 bases). The CDR3 extends over 14 amino acids. Trimming pared 4 bases from V and 2 bases from J, leaving 12 bases between. Germline V gene data show CDR1 as MNHEY and CDR2 as SVGAGI. The CDR3 spells CASSSGASAYEQYF. CDR3 nucleotide sequence: TGTGCCAGCAGTTCTGGGGCTTCAGCCTACGAGCAGTACTTC.

The table lists this clone with a count of one. The sample carries other DNA sequences with the same CDR3. The chain has TRBV5-1 and TRBJ1-1; perhaps TRBD1 as D (5 bases). Per germline, CDR1 SGHRS and CDR2 YFSETQ. The CDR3 sequence is 14 residues long. The V end lost 2 bases, the J end lost 1 base, and 9 bases lay between the germline ends. The CDR3 nucleotides read TGCGCCAGCAGCTTTCAGGGAGGGAACACTGAAGCTTTCTTT. Translation gives CASSFQGGNTEAFF.

The V call is TRBV9, the J call TRBJ2-1, with D perhaps matching TRBD2 (6 bases). V was pared by 0 bases and J by 6 bases, with 10 bases between. The CDR3 contains 14 residues. CDR1 and CDR2 from the germline V gene are SGDLS and YYNGEE. Written as DNA, the CDR3 is TGTGCCAGCAGCGTAGGCGGGATGGGCAATGAGCAGTTCTTC. As protein: CASSVGGMGNEQFF.

The chain uses TRBV5-6 and TRBJ1-1; D ambiguous. This CDR3 has 14 amino acids. CDR1 and CDR2 from the germline V gene are SGHDT and YYEEEE. V was clipped by 0 bases and J by 2 bases, with 8 bases between them. CDR3 DNA: TGTGCCAGCAGCTTGGGGCCCAGTAACACTGAAGCTTTCTTT. Its translation is CASSLGPSNTEAFF.

In its sample, this clone was seen a few times. The chain has TRBV3-1 (or the pseudogene TRBV3-2) and TRBJ1-2, with D maybe TRBD1 (6 bases). CDR3 length equals 16 residues. Germline V CDR1 and CDR2: LGHDT, YNNKEL (reference sequence). V was cut by 0 bases and J by 4 bases, with 15 bases left in between. The CDR3, as DNA: TGTGCCAGCAGCCAAGAAGATGACAGGCTTTCCTATGGCTACACCTTC. Translating gives CASSQEDDRLSYGYTF.